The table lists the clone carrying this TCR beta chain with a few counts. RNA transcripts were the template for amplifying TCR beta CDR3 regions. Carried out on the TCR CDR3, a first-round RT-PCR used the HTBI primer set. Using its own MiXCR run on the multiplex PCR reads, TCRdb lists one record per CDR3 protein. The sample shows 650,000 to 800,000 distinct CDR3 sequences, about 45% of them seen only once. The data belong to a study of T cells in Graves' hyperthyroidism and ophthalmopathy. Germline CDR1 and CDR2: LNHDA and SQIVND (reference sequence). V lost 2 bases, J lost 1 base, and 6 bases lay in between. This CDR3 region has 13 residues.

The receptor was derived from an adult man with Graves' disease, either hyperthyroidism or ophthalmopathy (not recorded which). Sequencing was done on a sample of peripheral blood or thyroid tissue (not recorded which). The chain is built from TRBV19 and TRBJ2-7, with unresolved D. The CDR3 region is CASSITTSYEQYF. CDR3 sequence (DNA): TGTGCCAGTAGTATAACTACATCCTACGAGCAGTACTTC. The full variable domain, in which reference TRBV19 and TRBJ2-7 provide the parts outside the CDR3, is DGGITQSPKYLFRKEGQNVTLSCEQNLNHDAMYWYRQDPGQGLRLIYYSQIVNDFQKGDIAEGYSVSREKKESFPLTVTSAQKNPTAFYLCASSITTSYEQYFGPGTRLTVT.